This TCR beta chain was recovered during a study of OX40 agonist ivuxolimab in advanced cancers. General study results and limits: CD4+ and CD8+ blood T cells expanded clonally by week 6 at 0.1 to 3.0 mg/kg.

CDR3 length: 13 residues. CDR1 and CDR2 from the germline V gene are ENHRY and SYGVKD. J lost 1 base, V lost 8 bases, and 4 bases had no gene match. TCRdb's copy holds only in-frame clones and misses some; the assay was immunoSEQ multiplex PCR. The sample lists about 96,000 clones, approximately 84% occurring once. Worth noting for this clone: Its cognate antigen is unknown.

This rearrangement joins TRBV10-3 to TRBJ1-1; 7 bases are shared with TRBD1. Sequenced material: CD4+ or CD8+ T cells sorted from blood, taken in a trial of the OX40 agonist ivuxolimab. This clonotype originated in an adult with an advanced solid tumor such as melanoma, head and neck, liver or kidney cancer. CDR3 DNA: TGTGCCATCCAGGGGGGAGCGAACACTGAAGCTTTCTTT. It codes for CAIQGGANTEAFF.